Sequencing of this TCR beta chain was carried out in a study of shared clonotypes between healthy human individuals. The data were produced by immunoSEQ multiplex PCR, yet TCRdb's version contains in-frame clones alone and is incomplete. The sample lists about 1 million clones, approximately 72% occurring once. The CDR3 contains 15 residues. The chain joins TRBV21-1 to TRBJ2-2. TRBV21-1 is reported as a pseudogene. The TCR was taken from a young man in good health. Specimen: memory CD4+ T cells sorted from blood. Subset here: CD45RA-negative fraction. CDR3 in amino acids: CASSNGRQNTGELFF. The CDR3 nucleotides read TGTGCCAGCAGCAATGGACGCCAGAACACCGGGGAGCTGTTTTTT.